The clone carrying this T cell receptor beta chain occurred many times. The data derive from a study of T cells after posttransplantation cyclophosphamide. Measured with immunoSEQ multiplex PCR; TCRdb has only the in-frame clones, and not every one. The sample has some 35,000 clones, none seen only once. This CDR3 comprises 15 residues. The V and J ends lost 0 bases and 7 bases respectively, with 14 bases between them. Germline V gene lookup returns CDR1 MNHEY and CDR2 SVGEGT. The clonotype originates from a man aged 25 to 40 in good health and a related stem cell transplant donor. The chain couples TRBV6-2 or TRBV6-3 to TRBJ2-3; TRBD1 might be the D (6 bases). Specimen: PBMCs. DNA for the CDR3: TGTGCCAGCAGTTACTCGAAAGGGGGTTCATATACGCAGTATTTT. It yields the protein CASSYSKGGSYTQYF.